One sample yielded the 8 T cell receptor beta chains listed below, sequenced in a study of PD-L1 blockade in urothelial cancer. Time point noted: pretreatment peripheral blood. Data came from immunoSEQ multiplex PCR; TCRdb stores just in-frame clones and leaves some out. The sample lists more than 45,000 clones, approximately 85% occurring once. Sample: PBMCs, taken around atezolizumab (anti-PD-L1) treatment. These receptors were taken from a man aged 50 or older with urothelial cancer.

The chain carries TRBV6-1 and TRBJ1-4; TRBD1 aligns across 9 bases. CDR3 length: 18 residues. The V segment lost 0 bases and the J segment 8 bases; nucleotides outside the gene matches: 13. Germline V CDR1 and CDR2: MNHNS, SASEGT. The CDR3 sequence is CASSEAMGQGGGSEKLFF. DNA of the CDR3: TGTGCCAGCAGTGAAGCGATGGGACAGGGCGGGGGTAGCGAAAAACTGTTTTTT.

The gene calls are TRBV7-3 and TRBJ1-2; TRBD1 might be the D (5 bases). Trimming took off 6 bases at V and 4 bases at J, with 12 bases between the two ends. The CDR3 runs 13 residues. Germline values: CDR1 SGHTA, CDR2 FQGTGA. The CDR3 nucleotides read TGTGCCAGCAGACCCCCGGGGGTCTATGGCTACACCTTC. Its translation: CASRPPGVYGYTF.

The chain links TRBV10-2 to TRBJ1-5, with 8 nucleotides matching TRBD1. The CDR3 totals 15 residues. Germline CDR1 WSHSY, CDR2 SAAADI. The J segment lost 3 bases and the V segment lost 6 bases, leaving 7 bases of the junction unmatched. The CDR3 DNA is TGCGCCAGCAGGAGGCAGGGGGCCCCCAATCAGCCCCAGCATTTT. Amino acids: CASRRQGAPNQPQHF.

The rearrangement joins TRBV7-2 to TRBJ2-1; 8 bases map to TRBD2. The V segment lost 6 bases and the J segment 8 bases; nucleotides outside the gene matches: 12. This CDR3 is 15 amino acids long. Germline V lookup: CDR1 SGHTA, CDR2 FQGNSA. CDR3 in amino acids: CASRKTSGASHEQFF. The CDR3 DNA is TGTGCCAGCAGAAAAACTAGCGGAGCAAGCCATGAGCAGTTCTTC.

This clone was counted once. The chain is built from TRBV5-1 and TRBJ1-2; perhaps TRBD1 as D (6 bases). Germline CDR1 reads SGHRS; CDR2 reads YFSETQ. Trimming removed 4 bases at V and 4 bases at J, with 20 bases between. This CDR3 is built from 16 residues. The chain's CDR3 is CASSPTAAGEFYGYTF. The DNA for the CDR3 is TGCGCCAGCAGCCCTACAGCAGCAGGGGAATTCTATGGCTACACCTTC.

The chain has TRBV28 and TRBJ2-5, with 9 bases aligning to TRBD1. The germline CDR1 and CDR2 sequences are MDHEN and SYDVKM. CDR3 length: 14 residues. V shed 7 bases, J shed 2 bases, and the junction held 5 bases outside the gene matches. The CDR3 bases are TGTGCCAGCACCATGGGACAGGGACAAGAGACCCAGTACTTC. Protein sequence: CASTMGQGQETQYF.

The chain has TRBV2 and TRBJ1-5; D remains unclear. V was clipped by 1 base and J by 11 bases, with 12 bases between them. The length of the CDR3 is 13 residues. Germline lookup yields CDR1 SNHLY and CDR2 FYNNEI. The CDR3 nucleotides read TGTGCCAGCAGTGAAGTCAGTTTTCGGGCCCAGCATTTT. It yields the protein CASSEVSFRAQHF. Looking up the rest from reference TRBV2 and TRBJ1-5 gives the full variable domain: EPEVTQTPSHQVTQMGQEVILRCVPISNHLYFYWYRQILGQKVEFLVSFYNNEISEKSEIFDDQFSVERPDGSNFTLKIRSTKLEDSAMYFCASSEVSFRAQHFGDGTRLSIL.

The genes are TRBV7-9 and TRBJ1-3; tentatively, D is TRBD1 (5 bases). The CDR3 extends over 14 amino acids. Germline V gene lookup returns CDR1 SEHNR and CDR2 FQNEAQ (reference sequence). The V gene lost 5 bases and the J gene lost 4 bases, with 12 bases spanning the gap. The CDR3 here is CASSTPDSGNTIYF. The CDR3 DNA sequence: TGTGCCAGCAGCACACCAGACAGCGGAAACACCATATATTTT. Filled out from reference TRBV7-9 and TRBJ1-3, the complete variable domain reads DTGVSQNPRHKITKRGQNVTFRCDPISEHNRLYWYRQTLGQGPEFLTYFQNEAQLEKSRLLSDRFSAERPKGSFSTLEIQRTEQGDSAMYLCASSTPDSGNTIYFGEGSWLTVV.